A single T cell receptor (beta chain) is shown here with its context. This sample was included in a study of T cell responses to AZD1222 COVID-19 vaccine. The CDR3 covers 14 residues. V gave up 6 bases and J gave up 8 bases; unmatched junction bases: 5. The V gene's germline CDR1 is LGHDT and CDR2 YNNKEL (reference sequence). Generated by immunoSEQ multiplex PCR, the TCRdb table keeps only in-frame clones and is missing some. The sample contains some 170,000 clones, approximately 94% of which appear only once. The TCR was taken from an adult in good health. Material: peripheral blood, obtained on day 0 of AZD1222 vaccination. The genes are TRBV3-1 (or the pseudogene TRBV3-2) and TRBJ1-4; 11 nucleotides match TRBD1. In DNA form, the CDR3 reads TGTGCCAGCAGTCGGGGGACAGGGGGAGAAAAACTGTTTTTT. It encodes CASSRGTGGEKLFF.